This TCR beta chain appears in the sequencing data of a study of shared clonotypes between healthy human individuals. In the study overall: Three plates each covered CD4 naive and memory; CD8 naive two, CD8 memory one.

Deep-level settings were used for running the assay. Assay used: immunoSEQ multiplex PCR; TCRdb lists only in-frame clones, some missing. The data show hundreds of thousands of clones, with 72% seen just once and about 2% held by the top ten. This clone was seen only a few times. The germline V gene has CDR1 MNHEY and CDR2 SMNVEV (reference sequence). Trimming removed 1 base at V and 1 base at J, with 12 bases between. The CDR3 sequence is 16 residues long. Sequenced material: memory CD4+ T cells sorted from blood. Subset noted: CD45RA-negative fraction. The sequence was collected from a woman aged 25 to 45 in good health. V and J are TRBV27 and TRBJ2-3; weak D call: TRBD2 (6 bases). CDR3 bases: TGTGCCAGCAGTTTATTCGCGGCTAGCGGCACAGATACGCAGTATTTT. It encodes CASSLFAASGTDTQYF.